These T cell receptor beta chains were read from a single sample in a study of blood T cells in healthy people across ages. TCRdb re-called the 5' RACE reads with MiXCR, one entry per CDR3 protein. This table has around 690,000 distinct CDR3 sequences, approximately 59% appearing once. Sequencing was carried out using blood. The receptors were sampled from a man aged 60 to 75 in good health. Each CDR3 is given with its conserved first and last residue. A D gene is named only where the DNA matches it firmly. Size is omitted from some rows. Given values are once, few, many or a class for expanded clones.

CDR3 DNA	CDR3 protein	V gene	J gene	clone size	D gene
TGTGCCATCAAGACGACTAGCGGGATTGTGGATGAGCAGTTCTTC	CAIKTTSGIVDEQFF	TRBV10-3	TRBJ2-1	few	TRBD2
TGCGCCAGCAGTGCTCCGACAGGGGACTATGGCTACACCTTC	CASSAPTGDYGYTF	TRBV10-2	TRBJ1-2	NA	TRBD1
TGCAGTGCTAGGGCTCCCTGGGGGTACTCCTACAATGAGCAGTTCTTC	CSARAPWGYSYNEQFF	TRBV20-1	TRBJ2-1	NA	NA
TGCGCCAGCAGTGATTTTTCGGGGGGGTCGAGCACAGATACGCAGTATTTT	CASSDFSGGSSTDTQYF	TRBV10-2	TRBJ2-3	NA	TRBD2
TGCGCCAGCAGTGAGTTTTTCGGACCGGGACAGGGGCCCTACGAGCAGTACTTC	CASSEFFGPGQGPYEQYF	TRBV10-1	TRBJ2-7	NA	TRBD1
TGTGCCAGCAGCGCCAGGACTAGCGGGACACTGTACCAAGAGACCCAGTACTTC	CASSARTSGTLYQETQYF	TRBV7-9	TRBJ2-5	few	TRBD2
TGTGCCAGCAGCATCGACAGTTTGGAAGAGCAGTACTTC	CASSIDSLEEQYF	TRBV6-6	TRBJ2-7	NA	NA
TGTGCCAGCAGCCGCCTAAGACGGGAGACCCAGTACTTC	CASSRLRRETQYF	TRBV6-2/TRBV6-3	TRBJ2-5	NA	NA
TGCGCCAGCAGCCTTCTAGCGGGGGGCAGCGGAGCTCGGGGGGCTGAGCAGTTCTTC	CASSLLAGGSGARGAEQFF	TRBV5-1	TRBJ2-1	NA	TRBD2
TGTGCCACCAGCAGAGGGACTAGCCACAATGAGCAGTTCTTC	CATSRGTSHNEQFF	TRBV15	TRBJ2-1	NA	TRBD2
TGTGCCAGCAGTTTGCTAGCGGAGGGCTCCTACAATGAGCAGTTCTTC	CASSLLAEGSYNEQFF	TRBV27	TRBJ2-1	few	TRBD2
TGTGCCAGCAGCCATGGCCGCTCTGGGGCCAACGTCCTGACTTTC	CASSHGRSGANVLTF	TRBV3-1	TRBJ2-6	few	NA
TGTGCCAGCACTACCGGACAGGGAGGTGAAAAACTGTTTTTT	CASTTGQGGEKLFF	TRBV6-1	TRBJ1-4	NA	TRBD1
TGTGCCAGCAGCTTACGGCGGGGGGACACAGGTACGCAGTATTTT	CASSLRRGDTGTQYF	TRBV7-9	TRBJ2-3	NA	TRBD2
TGTGCCAGCAGCTTAGGACCAGCGGTGTACCAAGAGACCCAGTACTTC	CASSLGPAVYQETQYF	TRBV11-2	TRBJ2-5	NA	NA
TGTGCCACCAGCAGTGCTCGGGCTAGCGGGACCCAGTACTTC	CATSSARASGTQYF	TRBV15	TRBJ2-5	few	TRBD2
TGTGCCAGCAGTTTAGATTTCCGCCTTAAAGGGGCCGGGGGCACCGGGGAGCTGTTTTTT	CASSLDFRLKGAGGTGELFF	TRBV12-3/TRBV12-4	TRBJ2-2	NA	NA
TGTGCCAGCAGTTTAACGGCAGGGACGGGCAAAGAGACCCAGTACTTC	CASSLTAGTGKETQYF	TRBV12-3/TRBV12-4	TRBJ2-5	NA	NA
TGTGCCATCAGTGAGGGGCCGGGGTCTGATACGCAGTATTTT	CAISEGPGSDTQYF	TRBV10-3	TRBJ2-3	few	NA
TGTGCCAGCAGTAAGGACAGGGGTGGTGAAAAACTGTTTTTT	CASSKDRGGEKLFF	TRBV2	TRBJ1-4	NA	TRBD1
TGTGCCAGCAGTGCCTGGGTTCTCGGGACCCAGTACTTC	CASSAWVLGTQYF	TRBV27	TRBJ2-5	NA	NA
TGTGCCAGCAGTCCACCGGGGGTTAGCAATCAGCCCCAGCATTTT	CASSPPGVSNQPQHF	TRBV25-1	TRBJ1-5	NA	NA
TGTGCCAGCAGCTTATTCTCGCAGCGGGGCTACTCCTACGAGCAGTACTTC	CASSLFSQRGYSYEQYF	TRBV11-2	TRBJ2-7	once	TRBD2
TGCAGTGCTAGCGCTCGGGAGGACACTGAAGCTTTCTTT	CSASAREDTEAFF	TRBV20-1	TRBJ1-1	NA	NA
TGTGCCAGCAGCCAAGCCAGGGGGCCTGAAAAACTGTTTTTT	CASSQARGPEKLFF	TRBV2	TRBJ1-4	few	TRBD1
TGTGCCAGCAGTGACATGGACAGGGGGTTGGACGAGCAGTACTTC	CASSDMDRGLDEQYF	TRBV6-1	TRBJ2-7	few	TRBD1
TGTGCCAGCAGGGGGACAGGGCCGAACACTGAAGCTTTCTTT	CASRGTGPNTEAFF	TRBV25-1	TRBJ1-1	NA	TRBD1
TGTGCCAGCAGTTACAGGAGACTAGGGGAGCAGTTCTTC	CASSYRRLGEQFF	TRBV6-5	TRBJ2-1	NA	NA
TGCAGCTGTTCGCCGAACCTCAGGTTGGAGACCCAGTACTTC	CSCSPNLRLETQYF	TRBV29-1	TRBJ2-5	few	NA